One T cell receptor beta chain is described in this entry. The CDR3 consists of 17 residues. CDR1 LGHDT and CDR2 YNNKEL come from the germline V gene (reference sequence). V shed 1 base, J shed 4 bases, and the junction held 10 bases outside the gene matches. The source of the sample is a study of blood T cell repertoires in COVID-19. About the research overall: Whether acute or convalescent, the COVID-19 samples came from the United States, Italy and Spain.

All enrollees were roughly 18 to 95 years old and from fewer than 30 US areas. Symptom resolution, clearance, or two negative PCRs marked the recovered donors of Cohort 3. Authors' processing steps: Amplification from reference gene primers served as the basis for estimated nucleated cell counts. Assay used: immunoSEQ multiplex PCR; TCRdb lists only in-frame clones, some missing. V and J calls and clone size are as listed in that table; D and trimming were resolved from the DNA. The data hold under 200,000 clones, with about four fifths observed a single time. The chain links TRBV3-1 (or the pseudogene TRBV3-2) to TRBJ1-2, with 9 positions matching TRBD1. The sequence was collected from a man between 45 and 60 years old who had recovered from COVID-19. The material sequenced was PBMCs or T cells enriched from blood (not recorded which). The CDR3 DNA reads as TGTGCCAGCAGCCAAGTAGGACAGGGGCTTGGGGTCTATGGCTACACCTTC. Translating it yields CASSQVGQGLGVYGYTF.